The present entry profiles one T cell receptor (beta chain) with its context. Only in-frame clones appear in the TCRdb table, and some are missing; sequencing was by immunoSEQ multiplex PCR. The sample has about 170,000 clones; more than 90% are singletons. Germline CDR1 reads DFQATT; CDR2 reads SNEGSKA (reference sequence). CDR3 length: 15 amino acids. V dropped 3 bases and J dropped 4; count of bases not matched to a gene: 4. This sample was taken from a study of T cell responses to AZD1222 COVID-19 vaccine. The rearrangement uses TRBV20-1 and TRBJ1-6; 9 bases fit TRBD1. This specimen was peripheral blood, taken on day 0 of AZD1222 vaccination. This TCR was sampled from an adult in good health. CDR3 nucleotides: TGCAGTGCTAGTCAGGACAGGGGATATAATTCACCCCTCCACTTT. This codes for CSASQDRGYNSPLHF.